The rows below give T cell receptor beta chains drawn from one sample of a study of T cell responses to AZD1222 COVID-19 vaccine. Clones were read by immunoSEQ multiplex PCR, and TCRdb kept only the in-frame ones, dropping some. The sample carries 120,000 to 150,000 clones, over 75% recorded once. This material consisted of peripheral blood, taken on day 0 of AZD1222 vaccination. The source of these receptors is an adult in good health. CDR3s include the opening cysteine and the closing phenylalanine or tryptophan. The D gene is left open where the match is weak. Expanded clones get a size class; other rows say once, few or many, or leave the size out.

>.|TRBV28|TRBJ1-2|.
CASMTQNYGYIF
TGTGCCAGCATGACGCAGAACTATGGCTACATCTTC
>.|TRBV14|TRBJ1-4|TRBD1
CASSQDNGQGTSTNEKLFF
TGTGCCAGCAGCCAAGATAACGGACAGGGGACATCAACTAATGAAAAACTGTTTTTT
>.|TRBV7-9|TRBJ2-5|.
CASSFTVQETQYF
TGTGCCAGCAGCTTTACGGTGCAAGAGACCCAGTACTTC
>.|TRBV6-5|TRBJ1-5|TRBD1
CASRSDRGSNQPQHF
TGTGCCAGCAGATCGGACAGGGGGAGCAATCAGCCCCAGCATTTT
>.|TRBV5-4|TRBJ2-7|TRBD1
CASSLQGASYEQYF
TGTGCCAGCAGCCTCCAGGGGGCATCGTACGAGCAGTACTTC
>.|TRBV10-2|TRBJ2-5|TRBD2
CASSDLAGGPRSQETQYF
TGCGCCAGCAGTGATCTAGCGGGAGGGCCTAGGAGCCAAGAGACCCAGTACTTC
>.|TRBV28|TRBJ1-2|.
CASSLPIGRTYGYTF
TGTGCCAGCAGTTTACCCATTGGGCGAACCTATGGCTACACCTTC
>.|TRBV7-2|TRBJ1-2|TRBD1
CASSYGTGPYGYTF
TGTGCCAGCAGTTATGGGACAGGGCCCTATGGCTACACCTTC
>.|TRBV29-1|TRBJ2-2|.
CSVDKGGNTGELFF
TGCAGCGTTGATAAGGGTGGGAACACCGGGGAGCTGTTTTTT
>once|TRBV7-2|TRBJ2-5|TRBD1
CASSPGTVQETQYF
TGTGCCAGCAGCCCCGGGACAGTTCAAGAGACCCAGTACTTC
>few|TRBV27|TRBJ1-1|.
CASSLSVNTEAFF
TGTGCCAGCAGTTTATCGGTGAACACTGAAGCTTTCTTT
>.|TRBV15|TRBJ2-2|.
CATSRAAGSGELFF
TGTGCCACCAGCAGAGCCGCGGGGAGCGGGGAGCTGTTTTTT
>.|TRBV5-1|TRBJ2-1|TRBD2
CASSVSGGDRNEQFF
TGCGCCAGCAGCGTTAGCGGGGGGGATAGGAATGAGCAGTTCTTC
>.|TRBV13|TRBJ2-1|TRBD1
CASSSDRGSYNEQFF
TGTGCCAGCAGCTCGGACAGGGGCTCCTACAATGAGCAGTTCTTC
>once|TRBV28|TRBJ1-6|.
CASLSSYNSPLHF
TGTGCGTCATTGAGCTCCTATAATTCACCCCTCCACTTT
>.|TRBV7-9|TRBJ1-4|TRBD1
CASSLRQGGEKLFF
TGTGCCAGCAGCTTACGACAGGGGGGAGAAAAACTGTTTTTT
>.|TRBV18|TRBJ1-1|.
CASSPTGFSDTEAFF
TGTGCCAGCTCACCAACTGGGTTTTCGGACACTGAAGCTTTCTTT
>.|TRBV4-1|TRBJ1-5|.
CASSVTNSVYQPQHF
TGCGCCAGCAGTGTAACAAACAGTGTTTACCAGCCCCAGCATTTT
>.|TRBV7-8|TRBJ2-7|.
CASRAFTGPSYEQYF
TGTGCCAGCCGAGCTTTTACAGGTCCATCCTACGAGCAGTACTTC
>.|TRBV7-8|TRBJ1-5|TRBD1
CASSFSGGPQPQHF
TGTGCCAGCAGCTTCTCAGGGGGCCCTCAGCCCCAGCATTTT